The T cell receptor (beta chain) under discussion was sequenced for a study of regulatory T cells in long-lasting Graves disease. This clonotype was seen a few times. The antigen remains unidentified. Time point indicated: newly diagnosed GD, antithyroid drugs for less than 3 months. PBMC-derived RNA was used for the TCR library. Notes on the study in general: Persistent disease preferred TRBV28, TRBJ1-2 and TRBJ2-5.

Germline CDR1 reads SGHDT; CDR2 reads YYEEEE. The length of the CDR3 is 14 residues. V was clipped by 4 bases and J by 9 bases, with 14 bases between them. According to the study, TCR beta libraries were built with iRepertoire HTBI primers and CDR3-region Arm-PCR. One entry per CDR3 protein, called by TCRdb with MiXCR from the multiplex PCR reads. The sample records about 470,000 distinct CDR3 sequences, more than 13% being singletons. This same sample was also taken into another study, of T cells in Graves' hyperthyroidism and ophthalmopathy. That study reports: First-round RT-PCR of the TCR CDR3 relied on the HTBI primer set.

The sequence was collected from a woman under 40 with Graves disease. V gene TRBV5-6 combines with J gene TRBJ1-6; weak D call: TRBD1 (6 bases). The sequencing used peripheral blood mononuclear cells (PBMCs), collected at new diagnosis, from a patient treated with antithyroid drugs. CDR3 DNA sequence: TGTGCCAGCAGCCGCGGACAGATTGGTTCACCCCTCCACTTT. Translating gives CASSRGQIGSPLHF.